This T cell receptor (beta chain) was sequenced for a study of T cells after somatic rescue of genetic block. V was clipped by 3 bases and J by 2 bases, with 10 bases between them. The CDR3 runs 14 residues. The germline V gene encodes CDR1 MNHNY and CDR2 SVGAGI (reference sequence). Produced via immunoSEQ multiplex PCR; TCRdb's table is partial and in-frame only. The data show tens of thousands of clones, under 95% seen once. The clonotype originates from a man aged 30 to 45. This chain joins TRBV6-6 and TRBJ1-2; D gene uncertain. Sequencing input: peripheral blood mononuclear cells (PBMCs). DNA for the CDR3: TGTGCCAGCAGTTATTACGGAAAGAACTATGGCTACACCTTC. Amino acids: CASSYYGKNYGYTF.